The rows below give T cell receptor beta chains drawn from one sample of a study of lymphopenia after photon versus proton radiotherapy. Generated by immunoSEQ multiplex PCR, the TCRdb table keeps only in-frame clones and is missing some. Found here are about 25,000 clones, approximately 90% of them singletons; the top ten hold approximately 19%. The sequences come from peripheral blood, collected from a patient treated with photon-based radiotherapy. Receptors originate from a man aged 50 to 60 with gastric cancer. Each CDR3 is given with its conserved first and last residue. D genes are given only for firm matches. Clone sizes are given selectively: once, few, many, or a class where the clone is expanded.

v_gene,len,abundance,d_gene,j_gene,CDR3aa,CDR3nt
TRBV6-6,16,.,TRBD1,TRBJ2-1,CASRPPGQAKYNEQFF,TGTGCCAGCAGACCTCCGGGACAGGCAAAATACAATGAGCAGTTCTTC
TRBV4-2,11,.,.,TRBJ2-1,CASSQAAEQFF,TGTGCCAGCAGCCAAGCAGCCGAGCAGTTCTTC
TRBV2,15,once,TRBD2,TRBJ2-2,CASRGLAGNTGELFF,TGTGCCAGCAGGGGACTAGCGGGCAACACCGGGGAGCTGTTTTTT
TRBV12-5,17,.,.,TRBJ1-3,CASGFPDRLVSGNTIYF,TGTGCTAGTGGTTTCCCAGACCGGCTTGTCTCTGGAAACACCATATATTTT
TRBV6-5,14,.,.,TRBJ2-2,CASSSTENTGELFF,TGTGCCAGCAGTTCGACAGAGAACACCGGGGAGCTGTTTTTT
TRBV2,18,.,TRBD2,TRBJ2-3,CASSSELAGAYATDTQYF,TGTGCCAGCAGTTCCGAACTAGCGGGGGCGTATGCGACAGATACGCAGTATTTT
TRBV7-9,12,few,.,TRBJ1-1,CASTEEGAEAFF,TGTGCCAGCACAGAGGAGGGGGCTGAAGCTTTCTTT
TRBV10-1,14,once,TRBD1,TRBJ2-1,CASSEQGRYNEQFF,TGCGCCAGCAGTGAACAGGGGCGATACAATGAGCAGTTCTTC
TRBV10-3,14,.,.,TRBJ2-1,CATGPGQYWNEQFF,TGTGCCACCGGACCCGGACAGTATTGGAATGAGCAGTTCTTC
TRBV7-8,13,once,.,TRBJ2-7,CASSRNEAEEQYF,TGTGCCAGCAGCCGGAACGAGGCGGAAGAGCAGTACTTC
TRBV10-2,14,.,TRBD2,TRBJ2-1,CASSEWTSLSEQFF,TGCGCCAGCAGTGAATGGACTAGCTTAAGTGAGCAGTTCTTC
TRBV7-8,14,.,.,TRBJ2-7,CASSQAQGAYEQYF,TGTGCCAGCAGCCAGGCTCAAGGCGCCTACGAGCAGTACTTC
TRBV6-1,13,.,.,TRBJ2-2,CASSEGEAGELFF,TGTGCCAGCAGTGAAGGGGAGGCCGGGGAGCTGTTTTTT
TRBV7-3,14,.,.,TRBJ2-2,CASSLSSPSGELFF,TGTGCCAGCAGCTTATCGTCTCCTTCCGGGGAGCTGTTTTTT
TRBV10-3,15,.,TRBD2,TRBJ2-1,CAISPSGGARNEQFF,TGTGCCATCAGCCCTAGCGGGGGGGCCCGGAATGAGCAGTTCTTC
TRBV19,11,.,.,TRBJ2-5,CATRQEGTQYF,TGTGCCACAAGACAAGAAGGGACCCAGTACTTC
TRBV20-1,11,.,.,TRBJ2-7,CSGTTSDEQYF,TGCAGTGGGACTACCAGTGACGAGCAGTACTTC
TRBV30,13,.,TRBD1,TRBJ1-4,CAWSRDRTEKLFF,TGTGCCTGGAGTAGGGACAGGACCGAAAAACTGTTTTTT
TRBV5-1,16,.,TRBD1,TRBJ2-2,CASSWETGGGTGELFF,TGCGCCAGCAGCTGGGAGACAGGGGGCGGCACCGGGGAGCTGTTTTTT
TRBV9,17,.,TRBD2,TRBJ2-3,CASSVGLAGALTDTQYF,TGTGCCAGCAGCGTAGGCCTAGCGGGGGCCCTCACAGATACGCAGTATTTT
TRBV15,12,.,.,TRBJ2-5,CATSRDRAAQDF,TGTGCCACCAGCAGAGATCGGGCCGCGCAAGACTTC
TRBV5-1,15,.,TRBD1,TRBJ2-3,CASSTGTGYPDTQYF,TGCGCCAGCAGCACCGGGACAGGGTACCCAGATACGCAGTATTTT
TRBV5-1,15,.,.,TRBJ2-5,CASSLVVSGKETQYF,TGCGCCAGCAGCTTGGTGGTGTCGGGGAAAGAGACCCAGTACTTC
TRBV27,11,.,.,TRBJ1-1,CASGRDGEAFF,TGTGCCAGCGGACGTGACGGAGAAGCTTTCTTT
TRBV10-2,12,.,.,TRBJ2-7,CASSDMVSEQYF,TGCGCCAGCAGTGATATGGTGTCCGAGCAGTACTTC
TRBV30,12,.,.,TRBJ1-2,CAWSAPRSGYTF,TGTGCCTGGAGTGCCCCGCGCAGTGGCTACACCTTC
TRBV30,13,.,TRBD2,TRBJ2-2,CAWTLAVTGELFF,TGTGCCTGGACGCTAGCGGTAACCGGGGAGCTGTTTTTT
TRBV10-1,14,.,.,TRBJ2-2,CASSEGGSTGELFF,TGCGCCAGCAGTGAGGGGGGGTCCACCGGGGAGCTGTTTTTT
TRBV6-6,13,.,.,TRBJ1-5,CASSTISNQPQHF,TGTGCCAGCAGTACAATTAGCAATCAGCCCCAGCATTTT
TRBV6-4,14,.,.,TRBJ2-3,CASSDSWGTDTQYF,TGTGCCAGCAGTGACTCTTGGGGCACAGATACGCAGTATTTT
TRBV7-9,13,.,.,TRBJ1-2,CASSLEGGFGYTF,TGTGCCAGCAGCTTAGAGGGAGGGTTTGGCTACACCTTC
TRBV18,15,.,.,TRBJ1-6,CASSPSGEGYSPLHF,TGTGCCAGCTCACCGTCTGGGGAAGGTTATTCACCCCTCCACTTT
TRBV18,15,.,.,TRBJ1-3,CASSTGRAGGNTIYF,TGTGCCAGCTCGACCGGGAGAGCCGGTGGAAACACCATATATTTT
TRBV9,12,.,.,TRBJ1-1,CASSAQTAEAFF,TGTGCCAGCAGCGCTCAGACGGCTGAAGCTTTCTTT
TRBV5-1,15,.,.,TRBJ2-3,CASRFARGLTDTQYF,TGCGCCAGCCGTTTTGCGCGGGGCCTCACAGATACGCAGTATTTT
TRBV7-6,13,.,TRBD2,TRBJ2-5,CATTTSSQETQYF,TGTGCCACCACGACTAGCAGTCAAGAGACCCAGTACTTC
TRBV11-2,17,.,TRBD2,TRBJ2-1,CASSLRGSGGALYEQFF,TGTGCCAGCAGCCTCCGGGGTAGCGGGGGGGCTCTATATGAGCAGTTCTTC
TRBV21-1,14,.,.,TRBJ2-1,CASSRGQGPAEQFF,TGTGCCAGCAGCAGAGGCCAAGGACCGGCGGAGCAGTTCTTC
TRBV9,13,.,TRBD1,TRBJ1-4,CASSAGGREKLFF,TGTGCCAGCAGCGCAGGGGGAAGGGAAAAACTGTTTTTT
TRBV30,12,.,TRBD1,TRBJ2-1,CAWSVTGTLAFF,TGTGCCTGGAGTGTGACAGGGACCCTAGCGTTCTTC
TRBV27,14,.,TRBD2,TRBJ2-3,CASQRGGGADTQYF,TGTGCCAGCCAGCGGGGGGGCGGGGCAGATACGCAGTATTTT
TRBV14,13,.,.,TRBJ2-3,CASSLRQADTQYF,TGTGCCAGCAGCCTAAGACAGGCAGATACGCAGTATTTT
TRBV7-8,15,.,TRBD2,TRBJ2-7,CASSLALRGGYEQYF,TGTGCCAGCAGCTTAGCGCTACGGGGGGGCTACGAGCAGTACTTC
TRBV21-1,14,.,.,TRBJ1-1,CASSSATGDTEAFF,TGTGCCAGCAGCAGTGCGACAGGGGACACTGAAGCTTTCTTT
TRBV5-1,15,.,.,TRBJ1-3,CASSFDSLSGNTIYF,TGCGCCAGCAGCTTTGACAGCCTCTCTGGAAACACCATATATTTT
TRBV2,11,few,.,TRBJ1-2,CASKPSHGYTF,TGTGCCAGCAAGCCAAGTCATGGCTACACCTTC
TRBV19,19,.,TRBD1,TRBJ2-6,CASSTRDREIRGGANVLTF,TGTGCCAGTAGTACCCGGGACAGGGAGATCCGAGGTGGGGCCAACGTCCTGACTTTC
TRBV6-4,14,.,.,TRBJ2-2,CASSDSENTGELFF,TGTGCCAGCAGTGACTCTGAGAACACCGGGGAGCTGTTTTTT